This is a list of T cell receptor beta chains from one sample in a study of Tregs in tolerant kidney transplant recipients. Clones were read by immunoSEQ multiplex PCR, and TCRdb kept only the in-frame ones, dropping some. Among around 78,000 clones listed, around 93% were seen once. This material consisted of Tregs from blood, taken before the transplant. Receptors originate from a human donor who received a combined kidney and bone marrow transplant. CDR3s include the opening cysteine and the closing phenylalanine or tryptophan. The order of the fields is V gene, J gene, clone size, D gene, CDR3 protein, CDR3 DNA. A D gene is named only where the DNA matches it firmly. For some rows the clone size is stated as once, few or many, or as a class when expanded; others skip it.

TRBV5-4	TRBJ2-1	.	TRBD2	CASSSRDYSYNEQFF	TGTGCCAGCAGCTCCCGGGACTACTCCTACAATGAGCAGTTCTTC
TRBV27	TRBJ2-7	.	TRBD1	CASSSPGQAPYEQYF	TGTGCCAGCAGTTCGCCGGGACAGGCCCCCTACGAGCAGTACTTC
TRBV19	TRBJ1-5	.	.	CATSDRKNQPQHF	TGTGCCACCAGCGACAGGAAGAATCAGCCCCAGCATTTT
TRBV5-4	TRBJ1-2	few	.	CASSLNWQNYGYTF	TGTGCCAGCAGCTTGAATTGGCAGAACTATGGCTACACCTTC
TRBV5-5	TRBJ1-2	.	.	CASSPGNYGYTF	TGTGCCAGCAGCCCCGGAAACTATGGCTACACCTTC
TRBV11-3	TRBJ2-7	.	.	CASSRGPFYEQYF	TGTGCCAGCAGCAGAGGACCTTTTTACGAGCAGTACTTC
TRBV10-3	TRBJ1-2	.	.	CAISGPTYGYTF	TGTGCCATCAGTGGACCGACCTATGGCTACACCTTC
TRBV6-1	TRBJ2-2	.	.	CASTRTFPNTGELFF	TGTGCCAGCACTCGGACCTTTCCGAACACCGGGGAGCTGTTTTTT
TRBV27	TRBJ2-1	.	TRBD2	CASSSTGTSGLDEQFF	TGTGCCAGCAGTTCCACCGGGACTAGCGGCCTCGATGAGCAGTTCTTC
TRBV6-5	TRBJ1-2	.	.	CASSYGRNYGYTF	TGTGCCAGCAGTTACGGTCGTAACTATGGCTACACCTTC
TRBV25-1	TRBJ2-7	.	.	CASSPTGPYEQYF	TGTGCCAGCAGTCCGACAGGCCCCTACGAGCAGTACTTC
TRBV10-1	TRBJ2-2	once	TRBD2	CASSDSGTSGTGELFF	TGCGCCAGCAGTGATTCCGGGACTAGCGGGACCGGGGAGCTGTTTTTT
TRBV28	TRBJ2-5	few	.	CASSLGMRGRETQYF	TGTGCCAGCAGCTTGGGAATGAGAGGGAGGGAGACCCAGTACTTC
TRBV5-1	TRBJ1-2	.	.	CASSRTGADRTYGYTF	TGCGCCAGCTCCCGCACCGGCGCAGACAGGACCTATGGCTACACCTTC
TRBV7-6	TRBJ1-1	once	TRBD1	CASSHTGDTEAFF	TGTGCCAGCAGTCACACAGGGGACACTGAAGCTTTCTTT
TRBV27	TRBJ2-2	.	.	CASRLSGANTGELFF	TGTGCCAGCAGGCTTTCGGGCGCGAACACCGGGGAGCTGTTTTTT
TRBV4-1	TRBJ2-4	.	TRBD1	CASSQRDRENIQYF	TGCGCCAGCAGCCAGCGGGACAGGGAGAACATTCAGTACTTC
TRBV29-1	TRBJ2-4	.	.	CSVEAGHIQYF	TGCAGCGTTGAGGCAGGGCACATTCAGTACTTC
TRBV20-1	TRBJ2-3	.	TRBD2	CSAPWGGTQYF	TGCAGTGCTCCGTGGGGGGGTACGCAGTATTTT
TRBV10-3	TRBJ1-2	.	TRBD1	CAISGQGIGYTF	TGTGCCATCAGTGGACAGGGGATTGGCTACACCTTC
TRBV6-5	TRBJ2-1	.	TRBD2	CASSGLAAVNEQFF	TGTGCCAGCAGCGGACTAGCGGCAGTTAATGAGCAGTTCTTC
TRBV4-2	TRBJ2-3	.	.	CAGSQDAGGGADTQYF	TGTGCCGGCAGCCAAGATGCGGGCGGGGGCGCAGATACGCAGTATTTT
TRBV6-6	TRBJ2-5	.	.	CASSAPSLQETQYF	TGTGCCAGCAGTGCCCCTAGCCTCCAAGAGACCCAGTACTTC
TRBV7-8	TRBJ2-7	once	TRBD2	CASSQVGGRTSYEQYF	TGTGCCAGCAGCCAGGTGGGAGGGAGGACGTCCTACGAGCAGTACTTC
TRBV5-7	TRBJ2-5	few	.	CASSLGTSGTQYF	TGTGCCAGCAGCTTAGGGACCTCAGGGACCCAGTACTTC
TRBV6-4	TRBJ2-1	.	.	CASSPKTGGSYNEQFF	TGTGCCAGCAGTCCAAAGACAGGAGGCTCCTACAATGAGCAGTTCTTC
TRBV6-5	TRBJ2-3	.	.	CACSGLTDTQYF	TGTGCCTGCTCGGGCCTAACAGATACGCAGTATTTT
TRBV11-2	TRBJ2-1	.	.	CASSLLYEQFF	TGTGCCAGCAGCTTACTGTATGAGCAGTTCTTC
TRBV5-1	TRBJ2-2	few	TRBD1	CASSDGTGGFGELFF	TGCGCCAGCAGCGACGGGACAGGGGGTTTCGGGGAGCTGTTTTTT
TRBV7-8	TRBJ2-2	.	TRBD2	CARSGAGGATGELFF	TGTGCCCGCAGCGGTGCGGGGGGAGCCACCGGGGAGCTGTTTTTT
TRBV27	TRBJ2-7	few	.	CASSLPAYEQYF	TGTGCCAGCAGTTTACCGGCGTACGAGCAGTACTTC
TRBV7-9	TRBJ2-3	.	.	CASRRDSSTDTQYF	TGTGCCAGCAGGCGGGACTCAAGCACAGATACGCAGTATTTT
TRBV6-6	TRBJ2-1	.	TRBD2	CASSLAGGPYNEQFF	TGTGCCAGCAGTCTCGCGGGAGGGCCTTACAATGAGCAGTTCTTC
TRBV19	TRBJ2-7	.	.	CASSGGGSYEQYF	TGTGCCAGTAGTGGAGGAGGCTCCTACGAGCAGTACTTC
TRBV29-1	TRBJ2-7	.	TRBD2	CSVEGWGEGQYEQYF	TGCAGCGTTGAAGGATGGGGGGAGGGCCAATACGAGCAGTACTTC
TRBV28	TRBJ2-5	.	TRBD1	CASSTSGGLETQYF	TGTGCCAGCAGTACCTCAGGGGGTCTTGAGACCCAGTACTTC
TRBV10-2	TRBJ2-7	.	TRBD1	CASSEPGQGSREQYF	TGCGCCAGCAGTGAGCCTGGACAGGGCAGCCGCGAGCAGTACTTC
TRBV7-2	TRBJ1-2	.	.	CASSLATTIYGYTF	TGTGCCAGCAGCTTAGCGACGACCATCTATGGCTACACCTTC
TRBV6-4	TRBJ1-4	.	TRBD1	CASRRSRQGPFNEKLFF	TGTGCCAGCAGAAGAAGCAGACAGGGACCTTTTAATGAAAAACTGTTTTTT